The clone carrying this T cell receptor (beta chain) was observed many times. It was with unique molecular identifiers that the TCRbeta library was prepared. MiXCR was run by TCRdb on the PCR reads, yielding one entry per CDR3 protein. Altogether 500,000 to 600,000 distinct CDR3 sequences are present, 18% being singletons, with the ten largest covering less than 4%. This record belongs to a study of T-cell reconstitution after alpha-beta-depleted transplantation in children. Trimming removed 0 bases at V and 5 bases at J, with 10 bases between. Germline CDR1 and CDR2: SGHVS and FNYEAQ. The CDR3 is 14 amino acids.

This chain links TRBV7-6 with TRBJ1-1; a weak D match, TRBD1 (6 bases). Sample: PBMCs from the stem cell graft donor, taken from the stem cell graft. The clonotype comes from a human donor who donated a stem cell graft to a child with acute lymphoblastic leukemia. CDR3 sequence reads: CASSLAGASTEAFF. CDR3 nucleotides: TGTGCCAGCAGCTTAGCGGGGGCATCGACTGAAGCTTTCTTT.